This TCR beta chain comes out of a study of T cells after yellow fever vaccination. Many counts were recorded for this clonotype. TCRdb analysed the 5' RACE reads with MiXCR anew, one entry per CDR3 protein. The sample includes roughly 180,000 distinct CDR3 sequences, approximately 6% of them seen just once. The receptor was isolated from a man aged 18 to 29 who received the YFV17D yellow fever vaccine. Source: CD4+ T cells sorted from PBMCs, taken on the day of the first yellow fever vaccination.

The CDR3 protein is CASSPRLAGGFTGSSYNEQFF. In DNA form, the CDR3 reads TGTGCCAGCAGCCCAAGACTAGCGGGGGGCTTTACCGGAAGCTCCTACAATGAGCAGTTCTTC. V is TRBV7-8 and J is TRBJ2-1, with 13 bases aligning to TRBD2. V shed 5 bases, J shed 0 bases, and the junction held 16 bases outside the gene matches. Germline V lookup: CDR1 SGHVS, CDR2 FQNEAQ. CDR3 size: 21 residues.